This TCR beta chain emerged from a study of T cell responses to AZD1222 COVID-19 vaccine. In regard to this clone: Its antigen is not identified.

Per the germline V gene, CDR1 is SNHLY and CDR2 is FYNNEI. V lost 5 bases, J lost 5 bases, and 13 bases lay in between. The CDR3 loop spans 14 amino acids. Clones were read by immunoSEQ multiplex PCR, and TCRdb kept only the in-frame ones, dropping some. Among 120,000 to 150,000 clones, about 90% were seen once, and the ten largest hold 6.5% to 8%. The study's findings and limits: As reported, nearly half of all spike-specific TCRs target variant regions that are unmutated. Two AZD1222 administrations were followed by greater Spike-specific TCR breadth and depth. Donors were chiefly white British, with a greater number of females, and clonal diversity was perhaps underestimated. Repertoire sampling occurred only after the peak T cell response.

The sequence was obtained from an adult who received the MenACWY meningococcal vaccine as a control. The source material was peripheral blood, sampled 28 days after the second dose of the MenACWY control vaccine. V and J are TRBV2 and TRBJ2-1; no clear D. The CDR3 DNA sequence: TGTGCCAGCAGTAAAACCCGAAATGACAATGAGCAGTTCTTC. It encodes CASSKTRNDNEQFF.